These 23 T cell receptor beta chains share one sample of origin, sequenced in a study of naive and memory T cell subsets. Two oligonucleotides, mixed equimolar, formed the beta constant-region primer covering TRBC1 and TRBC2. Ligated cDNA was amplified by four rounds of PCR with nested alpha and beta constant-region primers and SP2. TCRdb re-derived calls from the UMI-ligation and nested PCR reads in MiXCR, one entry per CDR3 protein. Of roughly 92,000 distinct CDR3 sequences listed, approximately 10% are singletons. Antigen specificity for these receptors is unknown. Study-level findings and limits: A few larger clonotypes appeared in naive repertoires, especially CD8, possibly memory cells re-expressing CD45RA.

Sequenced sample: naive CD4+ T cells from blood. The receptors derive from a human donor in good health.

This chain uses TRBV2 with TRBJ2-5; TRBD1 matches at 9 bases. The CDR3 has 16 amino acids. Unmatched junction bases numbered 9, after V lost 2 bases and J lost 5 bases. Per the germline V gene, CDR1 is SNHLY and CDR2 is FYNNEI. CDR3 nucleotides: TGTGCCAGCAGTGAATGGTTGGGGACAGGGACGGAGACCCAGTACTTC. It yields the protein CASSEWLGTGTETQYF.

This clonotype was observed a handful of times. The chain couples TRBV5-1 to TRBJ2-7; 7 nucleotides line up with TRBD2. CDR3 length: 16 residues. Germline V CDR1 and CDR2: SGHRS, YFSETQ. After removal of 4 bases from V and 1 base from J, the junction contained 11 bases not matched to a gene. This CDR3 is CASSPGAGPISYEQYF. For the CDR3, the DNA is TGCGCCAGCAGCCCCGGAGCGGGACCGATATCCTACGAGCAGTACTTC.

This clonotype has a handful of counts. This chain uses TRBV12-3 or TRBV12-4 with TRBJ1-1, with TRBD1 matching 9 bases. V trimming: 6 bases; J trimming: 4 bases; junction bases outside the gene matches: 6. This CDR3 is built from 14 residues. The CDR3 coding sequence is TGTGCCAGCAGCCCCCGGGACAGGGTCACTGAAGCTTTCTTT. It encodes CASSPRDRVTEAFF.

The genes are TRBV12-3 or TRBV12-4 and TRBJ2-3, with D unclear. V was cut by 5 bases and J by 0 bases, with 12 bases left in between. CDR3 length equals 15 residues. Here the CDR3 DNA reads TGTGCCAGCAGTCTAGGTGACGCTAGCACAGATACGCAGTATTTT. This encodes CASSLGDASTDTQYF.

The chain joins TRBV2 to TRBJ1-4; D unresolved. CDR3 length: 13 amino acids. The germline gives CDR1 SNHLY, CDR2 FYNNEI. V gave up 11 bases and J gave up 7 bases, with 17 bases separating them. DNA for the CDR3: TGTGCCGAGCGACAAGGGCCGGCTGAAAAACTGTTTTTT. This gives the protein CAERQGPAEKLFF.

This clonotype was recorded a few times. The chain couples TRBV7-9 to TRBJ2-1; D ambiguous. V lost 0 bases and J 14 bases, leaving 14 bases between the germline ends. The CDR3 runs to 13 residues. Per germline, CDR1 SEHNR and CDR2 FQNEAQ (reference sequence). The CDR3 spells CASSLASGRKEFF. The CDR3 bases are TGTGCCAGCAGCTTAGCTAGTGGCCGCAAAGAGTTCTTC.

The sample holds many counts of this clonotype. The chain employs TRBV19 and TRBJ1-5; 7 bases fit TRBD1. Germline assignment: CDR1 LNHDA and CDR2 SQIVND (reference sequence). The CDR3 has 14 amino acids. V was clipped by 5 bases and J by 5 bases; unmatched bases: 6. The CDR3 DNA sequence: TGTGCCAGTAGTTCTCGACAGGGTGATCAGCCCCAGCATTTT. It encodes CASSSRQGDQPQHF.

The rearrangement uses TRBV28 and TRBJ1-1, with D possibly being TRBD1 (5 bases). Trimming cost V 10 bases and J 4 bases, with 16 bases left between them. In germline, CDR1 is MDHEN, CDR2 SYDVKM. This CDR3 has 13 residues. As DNA, the CDR3 is TGTGCCACCACCGACTGGGGGAGCACTGAAGCTTTCTTT. Amino acid sequence: CATTDWGSTEAFF.

This sequence joins TRBV4-3 and TRBJ2-1; 7 nucleotides align to TRBD2. This CDR3 is 13 amino acids long. CDR1 is LGHNA, CDR2 YSLEER, per germline. The J segment lost 9 bases and the V segment lost 2 bases, leaving 4 bases of the junction unmatched. CDR3 loop: CASSQTSVGEQFF. The CDR3 nucleotides read TGCGCCAGCAGCCAAACTAGCGTAGGTGAGCAGTTCTTC.

The genes are TRBV4-3 and TRBJ1-2, with D possibly TRBD1 on 5 matching bases. Looked up from germline, CDR1 is LGHNA and CDR2 is YSLEER. The V and J ends lost 0 bases and 7 bases respectively, with 21 bases between them. CDR3 size: 17 residues. The CDR3: CASSQDLVRQGSGGYTF. The CDR3 DNA follows: TGCGCCAGCAGCCAAGATCTAGTTCGGCAGGGAAGCGGTGGCTACACCTTC.

This clonotype was seen at least ten times. The J gene is TRBJ2-7, the V gene TRBV5-4; 8 bases are shared with TRBD1. Germline lookup yields CDR1 SGHNT and CDR2 YYREEE (reference sequence). The CDR3 has 17 amino acids. The V gene end was trimmed by 0 bases and the J gene end by 2 bases; junction bases not matched to a gene: 10. The chain's CDR3 is CASSLGLPGTGPYEQYF. DNA for the CDR3: TGTGCCAGCAGCTTGGGCCTCCCCGGGACAGGCCCCTACGAGCAGTACTTC. The full variable domain, rest sourced from reference TRBV5-4 and TRBJ2-7, is ETGVTQSPTHLIKTRGQQVTLRCSSQSGHNTVSWYQQALGQGPQFIFQYYREEENGRGNFPPRFSGLQFPNYSSELNVNALELDDSALYLCASSLGLPGTGPYEQYFGPGTRLTVT.

This clonotype was picked up many times. This chain joins TRBV5-4 and TRBJ1-2, with D unclear. CDR3 length equals 12 residues. With 2 bases removed from V and 8 bases from J, the gap between germline ends came to 10 bases. The germline CDR1 and CDR2 sequences are SGHNT and YYREEE (reference sequence). The CDR3 spells CASSLEMQGYTF. The CDR3 DNA sequence: TGTGCCAGCAGCTTAGAGATGCAAGGCTACACCTTC.

This clonotype was detected only a few times. This sequence joins TRBV12-3 or TRBV12-4 and TRBJ1-5, with a weak D call TRBD1 (5 bases). The CDR3 has 15 residues. Trimming stripped 0 bases from V and 5 bases from J, with 11 bases between. The CDR3 reads CASSLAQGTYQPQHF. CDR3 sequence (DNA): TGTGCCAGCAGTTTAGCGCAGGGAACATATCAGCCCCAGCATTTT.

J is TRBJ1-5 and V is TRBV18; TRBD1 aligns across 7 bases. J lost 0 bases, V lost 1 base, and 0 bases had no gene match. The CDR3 has 15 amino acids. Germline CDR1 and CDR2: KGHSH and LQKENI. The CDR3 bases are TGTGCCAGCTCACCACGGGACAGTAGCAATCAGCCCCAGCATTTT. This sequence encodes CASSPRDSSNQPQHF.

This clonotype was counted ten times or more. The chain combines TRBV4-1 with TRBJ2-7; 8 bases agree with TRBD1. This CDR3 spans 14 amino acids. V lost 3 bases to trimming and J lost 2 bases; unmatched junction nucleotides: 3. Germline V gene sequence: CDR1 MGHRA, CDR2 YSYEKL. CDR3 region: CASSHTDRAYEQYF. CDR3 in DNA: TGCGCCAGCAGCCATACGGACAGGGCCTACGAGCAGTACTTC.

This clonotype was seen a handful of times. The CDR3 sequence is CASSQADPPSTDTQYF. In DNA, the CDR3 is TGTGCCAGCAGCCAAGCGGACCCCCCTAGCACAGATACGCAGTATTTT. J is TRBJ2-3 and V is TRBV3-1; the D is unclear. CDR1 is LGHDT, CDR2 YNNKEL, per germline (reference sequence). The CDR3 contains 16 residues. V was shortened by 1 base and J by 0 bases, with 11 bases between the two germline ends.

This clonotype was seen many times. V usage is TRBV6-1 and J usage is TRBJ2-3; D unclear. Trimming shortened V by 7 bases and J by 9 bases, and 20 bases separated the two germline ends. CDR1 MNHNS and CDR2 SASEGT come from the germline V gene. The CDR3 loop spans 14 amino acids. The CDR3 DNA reads as TGTGCCAGCAACGAAACACCGGGTCAGCAAACGCAGTATTTT. Translated, it gives CASNETPGQQTQYF.

This rearrangement joins TRBV9 to TRBJ2-7; 9 bases fit TRBD1. Germline V lookup: CDR1 SGDLS, CDR2 YYNGEE. Trimming took 3 bases from V and 2 from J; bases not matched to a gene: 6. This CDR3 is 15 amino acids long. The CDR3 spells CASSASGQGTYEQYF. The CDR3 nucleotides read TGTGCCAGCAGCGCCTCGGGACAGGGAACCTACGAGCAGTACTTC.

The chain joins TRBV7-9 to TRBJ1-1; D call uncertain. The CDR3 extends over 13 amino acids. Trimming removed 1 base from V and 1 base from J, with 4 bases in between. Germline CDR1 SEHNR, CDR2 FQNEAQ (reference sequence). Written as DNA, the CDR3 is TGTGCCAGCAGCTTAGACAGGAACACTGAAGCTTTCTTT. This sequence encodes CASSLDRNTEAFF.

This clonotype was observed a few times. The chain employs TRBV15 and TRBJ2-3; D unresolved. Germline-derived CDR1 and CDR2 are LNHNV and YYDKDF (reference sequence). The germline V and J ends were trimmed by 4 bases and 4 bases, with 6 bases remaining between them. The CDR3 is 12 amino acids. The CDR3 DNA reads TGTGCCACCAGCACACGGTCAGATACGCAGTATTTT. Translated, it gives CATSTRSDTQYF.

At least ten counts were recorded for this clonotype. The chain joins TRBV10-3 to TRBJ2-1, with D perhaps matching TRBD1 or TRBD2 (5 bases each). The CDR3 contains 15 residues. Germline CDR1 reads ENHRY; CDR2 reads SYGVKD. V lost 8 bases, J lost 9 bases, and 23 bases lay in between. In nucleotides, the CDR3 is TGTGCCATCGGCCGTGGGGGTATTGGTCGTATTGAGCAGTTCTTC. Translated, it gives CAIGRGGIGRIEQFF.

The chain joins TRBV29-1 to TRBJ2-5; TRBD2 agrees at 8 bases. The germline CDR1 and CDR2 sequences are SQVTM and ANQGSEA. The CDR3 extends over 17 amino acids. V gave up 1 base and J gave up 4 bases; unmatched junction bases: 14. CDR3 loop: CSVEAPARGGLGETQYF. Written as DNA, the CDR3 is TGCAGCGTTGAAGCCCCCGCCCGGGGGGGCTTAGGAGAGACCCAGTACTTC. Together with reference TRBV29-1 and TRBJ2-5, the CDR3 gives the full variable domain: SAVISQKPSRDICQRGTSLTIQCQVDSQVTMMFWYRQQPGQSLTLIATANQGSEATYESGFVIDKFPISRPNLTFSTLTVSNMSPEDSSIYLCSVEAPARGGLGETQYFGPGTRLLVL.

A few counts support this clonotype. The V call is TRBV12-3 or TRBV12-4, the J call TRBJ1-3; D gene ambiguous. Trimming pared 3 bases from V and 0 bases from J, leaving 12 bases between. This CDR3 has 16 amino acids. The CDR3 DNA follows: TGTGCCAGCAGTTTTGCAGGACCGAACTCTGGAAACACCATATATTTT. This codes for CASSFAGPNSGNTIYF.